This T cell receptor beta chain was retrieved from a study of breast tumors, draining lymph nodes, adjacent tissues (dated by TCRdb to 2016 to 2017). Concerning the study at large: In breast cancer patients, the study compared the TCR beta repertoires of tumor, adjacent nontumor tissue and axillary lymph nodes. The study aimed to assess the relationships and possible T-cell exchange between tumor, surrounding tissue and draining lymph node repertoires in human breast cancer.

This clonotype was observed many times. There is no known antigen for this receptor. Base qualities are not recorded, but no much larger clone differs from it by a single base. The run used an Illumina HiSeq 2000. Multiplex PCR amplification was used to generate the TCR beta chain libraries. High-throughput sequencing was used to analyze the amplified TCR beta chain products. TCRdb ran its own pipeline on the public reads, namely fastp trimming at Q25 and MiXCR clone calling, and kept in-frame beta chains. Every entry covers one CDR3 protein and lists the most common genes and DNA from its rows. The sample table lists tens of thousands of distinct CDR3 sequences, about 23% of them with a count of one. 7.5% to 9.5% of the sample is taken by the ten largest. Findings and caveats that apply to the study as a whole: Tumors showed preferential V and J gene usage, and their T-cell repertoire diversity fell below that of lymph nodes yet above that of nontumor tissue. The data were considered consistent with the idea that most tumor T cells come from the lymph node and then expand in tumor tissue. The similarity between tumor and nontumor tissue repertoires was significantly greater in luminal-like breast cancer than in basal-like breast cancer. Rather than being directly demonstrated, the conclusion that tumor T cells originate in lymph nodes was presented as consistent with a hypothesis.

The germline V gene gives CDR1 as SQVTM and CDR2 as ANQGSEA. Trimming leaves V shorter by 4 bases and J shorter by 1 base, with the junction holding 5 bases beyond the gene matches. The CDR3 has 15 amino acids, counting the end cysteine and phenylalanine. The entry retains the CDR3 DNA only, 45 bases that are in frame from base 1. Sequencing used breast tumor tissue. The sequence was obtained from a female donor with breast cancer. Some clones in this sample may be carry-over from other donors' samples. The rearranged chain carries TRBV29-1 and TRBJ2-2; 8 bases in between match TRBD1. CDR3 sequence: CSVATGAENTGELFF. The sequence in DNA is TGCAGCGTTGCGACAGGGGCCGAGAACACCGGGGAGCTGTTTTTT.